These 32 T cell receptor beta chains share one sample of origin, sequenced in a study of shared clonotypes between healthy human individuals. Measured with immunoSEQ multiplex PCR; TCRdb has only the in-frame clones, and not every one. The sample lists around 2.3 million clones, under 97% occurring once. The sequenced material came from naive CD4+ T cells sorted from blood. Subset specified: CD45RA+ positively selected. The receptors were gathered from a man aged 18 to 35 in good health.

The rearrangement uses TRBV28 and TRBJ1-5, with D possibly TRBD1 on 5 matching bases. The V gene's germline CDR1 is MDHEN and CDR2 SYDVKM. With 3 bases removed from V and 4 bases from J, the gap between germline ends came to 13 bases. The CDR3 has 15 residues. CDR3 residues: CASSFQGLINQPQHF. The CDR3, as DNA: TGTGCCAGCAGTTTCCAGGGTCTTATTAATCAGCCCCAGCATTTT. Looking up the rest from reference TRBV28 and TRBJ1-5 gives the full variable domain: DVKVTQSSRYLVKRTGEKVFLECVQDMDHENMFWYRQDPGLGLRLIYFSYDVKMKEKGDIPEGYSVSREKKERFSLILESASTNQTSMYLCASSFQGLINQPQHFGDGTRLSIL.

Details on this clone: Other DNA sequences in the same sample also yield this CDR3. The CDR3 region is CASSRLGADTQYF. The CDR3 DNA reads TGTGCCAGCAGCCGACTCGGTGCGGATACGCAGTATTTT. V usage is TRBV14 and J usage is TRBJ2-3; unclear D gene. The V end was cut by 4 bases, the J end by 6 bases, with 11 bases between. The CDR3 loop spans 13 amino acids. Germline lookup yields CDR1 SGHDN and CDR2 FVKESK.

Worth noting for this clone: Other DNA sequences from this sample encode an identical CDR3 as well. This chain links TRBV20-1 with TRBJ2-5; D may be TRBD1 (5 bases). The CDR3 runs to 10 residues. V lost 4 bases and J lost 5, with 5 bases in between. The germline gives CDR1 DFQATT, CDR2 SNEGSKA (reference sequence). The CDR3 nucleotides read TGCAGTGCTACAGGGGAGACCCAGTACTTC. The encoded protein is CSATGETQYF.

The chain combines TRBV28 with TRBJ2-7; TRBD1 aligns across 7 bases. The CDR3 has 12 residues. CDR1 is MDHEN and CDR2 is SYDVKM in the germline V gene. The V gene end was trimmed by 7 bases and the J gene end by 4 bases; junction bases not matched to a gene: 4. DNA of the CDR3: TGTGCCAGCAAGGGGGCCGGGTACGAGCAGTACTTC. Residues: CASKGAGYEQYF.

With respect to this clone: The sample carries other DNA sequences with the same CDR3. The chain is built from TRBV2 and TRBJ1-3; no firm D call. The CDR3 spans 13 residues. The germline V and J ends were trimmed by 3 bases and 2 bases, with 5 bases remaining between them. Germline V gene lookup returns CDR1 SNHLY and CDR2 FYNNEI. The CDR3 DNA sequence: TGTGCCAGCAGTGAGGGCCCTGGAAACACCATATATTTT. Amino acid sequence: CASSEGPGNTIYF.

This rearrangement joins TRBV29-1 to TRBJ1-3, with D unclear. The germline CDR1 and CDR2 sequences are SQVTM and ANQGSEA. Trimming took off 2 bases at V and 2 bases at J, with 4 bases between the two ends. The CDR3 extends over 12 amino acids. The CDR3 sequence: CSVEQPGNTIYF. CDR3 in DNA: TGCAGCGTTGAACAGCCTGGAAACACCATATATTTT.

The genes are TRBV30 and TRBJ1-2; 9 bases line up with TRBD1. Germline lookup yields CDR1 GTSNPN and CDR2 SVGIG (reference sequence). The ends lost 0 bases at V and 7 bases at J; junction bases unmatched: 6. The CDR3 spans 14 residues. The CDR3 sequence is CAWSVPGTGFGYTF. In DNA form, the CDR3 reads TGTGCCTGGAGTGTACCCGGGACAGGGTTTGGCTACACCTTC.

The rearrangement links TRBV28 to TRBJ2-1; D is ambiguous. Germline-derived CDR1 and CDR2 are MDHEN and SYDVKM. This CDR3 has 12 residues. Trimming took off 2 bases at V and 5 bases at J, with 4 bases between the two ends. For the CDR3, the DNA is TGTGCCAGCAGTTTACTAAACAATGAGCAGTTCTTC. This translates into CASSLLNNEQFF.

V is TRBV27 and J is TRBJ2-7, with TRBD1 matching 8 bases. This CDR3 region has 14 residues. The V and J ends lost 3 bases and 5 bases, in that order; junction bases with no gene match: 6. Germline CDR1 and CDR2: MNHEY and SMNVEV (reference sequence). This CDR3 is CASSFGTGSHEQYF. The CDR3 coding sequence is TGTGCCAGCAGTTTCGGGACAGGTTCCCACGAGCAGTACTTC.

This CDR3 reads CASSGDLGSPLHF. CDR3 nucleotide sequence: TGTGCCAGCAGCGGAGATTTGGGTTCACCCCTCCACTTT. The J gene is TRBJ1-6, the V gene TRBV6-1; D ambiguous. The germline V gene has CDR1 MNHNS and CDR2 SASEGT. Trimming left V 6 bases short and J 9 bases short, with 12 bases between. This CDR3 contains 13 residues.

V gene TRBV21-1 combines with J gene TRBJ1-1; the D call in the table, TRBD1, was not verified against the DNA. TRBV21-1 is assigned pseudogene status. The CDR3 is made up of 12 amino acids. CDR3 residues: CASDRQSAEAFF. The CDR3 bases are TGTGCCAGCGACAGACAGTCCGCTGAAGCTTTCTTT.

The chain couples TRBV10-2 to TRBJ2-3; 8 bases align to TRBD2. Germline CDR1 and CDR2: WSHSY and SAAADI. CDR3 length: 16 amino acids. The V and J ends lost 1 base and 0 bases, in that order; junction bases with no gene match: 3. This chain's CDR3 is CASSEYTSGSTDTQYF. The DNA for the CDR3 is TGCGCCAGCAGTGAGTACACTAGCGGTAGCACAGATACGCAGTATTTT.

V is TRBV7-9 and J is TRBJ1-4; no reliable D call. V was cut by 2 bases and J by 8 bases, with 15 bases left in between. CDR3 length: 15 residues. Germline V lookup: CDR1 SEHNR, CDR2 FQNEAQ (reference sequence). CDR3 protein: CASSLSLGSTEKLFF. The CDR3 DNA reads as TGTGCCAGCAGCTTATCACTGGGTTCAACCGAAAAACTGTTTTTT.

The rearrangement links TRBV6-5 to TRBJ1-1, with no clear D. Germline CDR1 MNHEY, CDR2 SVGAGI. This CDR3 comprises 15 residues. Trimming left V 7 bases short and J 0 bases short, with 15 bases between. CDR3 amino acids: CASNRGGSLNTEAFF. Here the CDR3 DNA reads TGTGCCAGCAACCGAGGCGGCAGTCTGAACACTGAAGCTTTCTTT.

This chain uses TRBV18 with TRBJ2-3, with TRBD2 identical over 7 bases. The CDR3 is 20 residues long. Germline-derived CDR1 and CDR2 are KGHSH and LQKENI. The V segment lost 1 base and the J segment 6 bases; nucleotides outside the gene matches: 22. The CDR3 bases are TGTGCCAGCTCACCACTTCTTGCCCACGGCGGGAGCGTCTCCTTGGATACGCAGTATTTT. It translates to CASSPLLAHGGSVSLDTQYF.

With regard to this clone: Other DNA sequences in the sample encode the same CDR3. This rearrangement joins TRBV9 to TRBJ2-5; D not resolved. CDR3 length: 13 residues. Per germline, CDR1 SGDLS and CDR2 YYNGEE. Trimming pared 2 bases from V and 4 bases from J, leaving 9 bases between. The CDR3 sequence is CASSVNPGETQYF. The CDR3, as DNA: TGTGCCAGCAGCGTCAATCCGGGAGAGACCCAGTACTTC.

The rearrangement links TRBV10-3 to TRBJ1-1; D call uncertain. The CDR3 contains 13 residues. V was clipped by 1 base and J by 4 bases, with 7 bases between them. CDR1 and CDR2 (germline): ENHRY, SYGVKD. The CDR3 nucleotides read TGTGCCATCAGTGAGTATGGGCCCACTGAAGCTTTCTTT. The encoded protein is CAISEYGPTEAFF.

The rearrangement joins TRBV7-6 to TRBJ2-6; D is unclear. The CDR3 covers 15 residues. Germline CDR1 reads SGHVS; CDR2 reads FNYEAQ. V was pared by 1 base and J by 0 bases, with 4 bases between. The CDR3 DNA reads TGTGCCAGCAGCTTAGATGGCTCTGGGGCCAACGTCCTGACTTTC. Its protein is CASSLDGSGANVLTF.

The chain employs TRBV6-5 and TRBJ2-3; D is uncertain. V gave up 2 bases and J gave up 2 bases, with 11 bases separating them. The CDR3 loop spans 15 amino acids. Per the germline V gene, CDR1 is MNHEY and CDR2 is SVGAGI. CDR3 sequence: CASSYGLGVTDTQYF. CDR3 nucleotide sequence: TGTGCCAGCAGTTACGGCCTTGGCGTCACAGATACGCAGTATTTT.

In the case of this clone: The sample contains more than one DNA sequence encoding this CDR3. The V gene is TRBV4-1, the J gene TRBJ2-1; TRBD2 agrees at 10 bases. Trimming took 1 base from V and 7 from J; bases not matched to a gene: 4. There are 15 residues in the CDR3. Germline loops: CDR1 MGHRA, CDR2 YSYEKL. CDR3: CASSQGTSGGNEQFF. The CDR3 region has the DNA TGCGCCAGCAGCCAAGGGACTAGCGGAGGGAATGAGCAGTTCTTC.

This chain links TRBV5-4 with TRBJ1-1; 8 bases agree with TRBD1. The CDR3 spans 14 residues. V dropped 3 bases and J dropped 1; count of bases not matched to a gene: 2. CDR1 and CDR2 (germline): SGHNT, YYREEE (reference sequence). CDR3 sequence reads: CASSSDRGNTEAFF. The CDR3 nucleotides are TGTGCCAGCAGCTCCGACAGGGGGAACACTGAAGCTTTCTTT.

The table lists this clone with a count of one. V and J are TRBV19 and TRBJ1-4; TRBD1 matches at 7 bases. There are 15 residues in the CDR3. With 9 bases clipped from V and 5 bases from J, the junction kept 12 bases outside the gene matches. Per germline, CDR1 LNHDA and CDR2 SQIVND (reference sequence). CDR3 protein: CASNLQGEHNEKLFF. CDR3 nucleotides: TGTGCCAGCAACCTCCAGGGGGAACACAATGAAAAACTGTTTTTT. Looking up the rest from reference TRBV19 and TRBJ1-4 gives the full variable domain: DGGITQSPKYLFRKEGQNVTLSCEQNLNHDAMYWYRQDPGQGLRLIYYSQIVNDFQKGDIAEGYSVSREKKESFPLTVTSAQKNPTAFYLCASNLQGEHNEKLFFGSGTQLSVL.

The V and J genes are TRBV18 and TRBJ1-2; D gene unclear. The CDR3 loop spans 13 amino acids. Germline V CDR1 and CDR2: KGHSH, LQKENI. Trimming cost V 1 base and J 6 bases, with 9 bases left between them. CDR3 bases: TGTGCCAGCTCACCACGCGACTCCGATGGCTACACCTTC. It yields the protein CASSPRDSDGYTF. The full variable domain, completed using reference TRBV18 and TRBJ1-2, is NAGVMQNPRHLVRRRGQEARLRCSPMKGHSHVYWYRQLPEEGLKFMVYLQKENIIDESGMPKERFSAEFPKEGPSILRIQQVVRGDSAAYFCASSPRDSDGYTFGSGTRLTVV.

The chain has TRBV10-2 and TRBJ2-1; maybe TRBD2 (5 bases). CDR1 is WSHSY, CDR2 SAAADI, per germline. Deletions cut 0 bases from V and 5 bases from J, with 14 bases between. The CDR3 sequence is 16 residues long. The CDR3 protein is CASSESGWMEDNEQFF. The CDR3 DNA reads TGCGCCAGCAGTGAGTCTGGCTGGATGGAGGACAATGAGCAGTTCTTC.

V is TRBV10-3 and J is TRBJ2-7; D not certain. V was pared by 2 bases and J by 0 bases, with 8 bases between. This CDR3 is 14 amino acids long. Germline loops: CDR1 ENHRY, CDR2 SYGVKD. CDR3 nucleotide sequence: TGTGCCATCAGTGAGGTAAATCTCTCCTACGAGCAGTACTTC. It encodes CAISEVNLSYEQYF.

The chain is built from TRBV28 and TRBJ2-7; D is unclear. Trimming left V 8 bases short and J 0 bases short, with 11 bases between. This CDR3 is built from 13 residues. Germline V gene sequence: CDR1 MDHEN, CDR2 SYDVKM. The CDR3, as DNA: TGTGCCAGCTCAACTCGTAGCTCCTACGAGCAGTACTTC. This encodes CASSTRSSYEQYF.

The chain employs TRBV29-1 and TRBJ2-1; 10 bases line up with TRBD1. V dropped 7 bases and J dropped 5; count of bases not matched to a gene: 8. The CDR3 consists of 14 residues. From germline, CDR1 is SQVTM and CDR2 ANQGSEA. The CDR3 reads CSAQGQGENNEQFF. CDR3 in DNA: TGCAGCGCCCAAGGACAGGGGGAAAACAATGAGCAGTTCTTC.

This chain uses TRBV7-2 with TRBJ2-3; D tentatively fits TRBD1 or TRBD2 (5 bases each). The germline CDR1 and CDR2 sequences are SGHTA and FQGNSA. Trimming removed 5 bases from V and 2 bases from J, with 17 bases in between. The CDR3 runs to 16 residues. The CDR3 sequence is CASSRGGGSPTDTQYF. CDR3 bases: TGTGCCAGCAGCAGGGGTGGAGGAAGCCCCACAGATACGCAGTATTTT.

The chain joins TRBV15 to TRBJ2-3; TRBD2 might be the D (6 bases). Germline CDR1 and CDR2: LNHNV and YYDKDF (reference sequence). The CDR3 totals 15 residues. V lost 0 bases to trimming and J lost 5 bases, with 12 bases between them. The CDR3 spells CATSRDPWEEDTQYF. CDR3 DNA sequence: TGTGCCACCAGCAGAGATCCCTGGGAGGAAGATACGCAGTATTTT.

There are a few counts of this clone. The rearrangement uses TRBV7-9 and TRBJ2-7; D gene unclear. The CDR3 has 12 residues. The V and J ends lost 5 bases and 4 bases respectively, with 9 bases between them. Germline lookup yields CDR1 SEHNR and CDR2 FQNEAQ (reference sequence). In DNA, the CDR3 is TGTGCCAGCAGCCCACCGACTTACGAGCAGTACTTC. Amino acid sequence: CASSPPTYEQYF. Full variable domain (missing parts from reference TRBV7-9 and TRBJ2-7): DTGVSQNPRHKITKRGQNVTFRCDPISEHNRLYWYRQTLGQGPEFLTYFQNEAQLEKSRLLSDRFSAERPKGSFSTLEIQRTEQGDSAMYLCASSPPTYEQYFGPGTRLTVT.

Here the CDR3 reads CASSIGQGTDTQYF. For the CDR3, the DNA is TGCGCCAGCAGCATCGGACAGGGAACAGATACGCAGTATTTT. The V gene is TRBV4-1, the J gene TRBJ2-3; 8 nucleotides line up with TRBD1. The CDR3 has 14 amino acids. Losses at the gene ends were 5 bases for V and 3 bases for J; bases not matched to a gene: 4. In germline, CDR1 is MGHRA, CDR2 YSYEKL.

The chain uses TRBV29-1 and TRBJ1-2, with 8 bases that match TRBD1. The CDR3 has 11 amino acids. Germline values: CDR1 SQVTM, CDR2 ANQGSEA. Unmatched junction bases numbered 4, after V lost 7 bases and J lost 6 bases. Here the CDR3 reads CSARTGNGYTF. CDR3 nucleotide sequence: TGCAGCGCCCGGACAGGGAATGGCTACACCTTC.